Below, 24 T cell receptor beta chains from the same sample are listed, as sequenced in a study of beta chain features in type 1 diabetes. Investigators reverse transcribed all isolated RNA, so they sequenced expressed TCRB transcripts. The data were produced by immunoSEQ multiplex PCR, yet TCRdb's version contains in-frame clones alone and is incomplete. The sample has about 220,000 clones, roughly 10% seen once. The sequencing sample was made of central memory CD4+ T cells from blood. The receptor set was obtained from a man younger than 30 in good health.

The sample holds a few counts of this clone. The chain joins TRBV30 to TRBJ1-3; D call uncertain. Between the trimmed V and J ends, which lost 0 bases and 9 bases, there was a span of 9 bases. The CDR3 extends over 12 amino acids. Germline CDR1 is GTSNPN and CDR2 is SVGIG (reference sequence). This CDR3 is CAWSVGGGTIYF. The CDR3 DNA sequence: TGTGCCTGGAGTGTGGGTGGAGGCACCATATATTTT.

This clone has just a few counts. The chain is built from TRBV27 and TRBJ2-3, with a weak D call TRBD2 (5 bases). Germline assignment: CDR1 MNHEY and CDR2 SMNVEV (reference sequence). This CDR3 has 15 residues. With 3 bases removed from V and 0 bases from J, the gap between germline ends came to 10 bases. CDR3 nucleotides: TGTGCCAGCAGTTTTCGGGGAGTGAGCACAGATACGCAGTATTTT. It yields the protein CASSFRGVSTDTQYF.

The chain uses TRBV30 and TRBJ1-2; TRBD1 aligns across 8 bases. CDR3 size: 13 residues. The junction had 8 bases not matched to a gene; V was cut back by 7 bases and J by 4 bases. CDR1 is GTSNPN and CDR2 is SVGIG in the germline V gene (reference sequence). The CDR3 protein is CAYNRGTFYGYTF. The DNA of the CDR3 is TGTGCCTACAACAGGGGGACTTTCTATGGCTACACCTTC.

The CDR3 spells CASSLGLARDEQYF. The CDR3 DNA sequence: TGTGCCAGCAGCTTGGGACTAGCTCGCGACGAGCAGTACTTC. This chain uses TRBV7-2 with TRBJ2-5, with 9 bases lining up with TRBD2. The tail of the sequence fits TRBJ2-7 better, so the J call may be wrong. Germline V gene sequence: CDR1 SGHTA, CDR2 FQGNSA. The CDR3 extends over 14 amino acids.

This clone was found a few times. V is TRBV27 and J is TRBJ1-1, with a possible D match to TRBD1 (6 bases). CDR1 and CDR2 (germline): MNHEY, SMNVEV (reference sequence). Trimming took 5 bases from V and 4 from J, leaving 17 bases between them. This CDR3 is built from 15 residues. The CDR3 spells CASSPNLGGGTEAFF. The CDR3 DNA is TGTGCCAGCAGTCCGAACCTGGGAGGGGGCACTGAAGCTTTCTTT.

V is TRBV30 and J is TRBJ2-5; D perhaps matches TRBD2 (5 bases). CDR3 length: 11 residues. Looked up from germline, CDR1 is GTSNPN and CDR2 is SVGIG (reference sequence). V lost 8 bases to trimming and J lost 3 bases, with 10 bases between them. The CDR3 protein is CATRGKETQYF. The CDR3, as DNA: TGTGCCACCAGAGGGAAAGAGACCCAGTACTTC. The full variable domain, in which reference TRBV30 and TRBJ2-5 provide the parts outside the CDR3, is SQTIHQWPATLVQPVGSPLSLECTVEGTSNPNLYWYRQAAGRGLQLLFYSVGIGQISSEVPQNLSASRPQDRQFILSSKKLLLSDSGFYLCATRGKETQYFGPGTRLLVL.

This clone has just a few counts. The rearrangement uses TRBV4-1 and TRBJ1-5, with 7 bases that match TRBD1. V gave up 3 bases and J gave up 2 bases; unmatched junction bases: 4. Germline-derived CDR1 and CDR2 are MGHRA and YSYEKL. CDR3 length equals 15 residues. Here the CDR3 DNA reads TGCGCCAGCAGCCAGAGTGACAGGGGCAATCAGCCCCAGCATTTT. Translation gives CASSQSDRGNQPQHF.

The chain uses TRBV28 and TRBJ1-1, with D uncertain. Germline V CDR1 and CDR2: MDHEN, SYDVKM. V was shortened by 5 bases and J by 10 bases, with 11 bases between the two germline ends. The CDR3 totals 11 residues. The CDR3 region is CASSLYDAAFF. The CDR3 bases are TGTGCCAGCAGTCTATATGACGCAGCTTTCTTT.

This clone turned up a few times. The chain joins TRBV7-2 to TRBJ2-1; tentatively, D is TRBD2 (6 bases). CDR1 SGHTA and CDR2 FQGNSA come from the germline V gene. Trimming shortened V by 2 bases and J by 9 bases, and 14 bases separated the two germline ends. The CDR3 has 14 amino acids. The CDR3 DNA is TGTGCCAGCAGCTTAAGGACGGGAGTCGGTGAGCAGTTCTTC. It yields the protein CASSLRTGVGEQFF.

This clone was found a few times. This chain links TRBV29-1 with TRBJ2-5; perhaps TRBD2 as D (5 bases). CDR3 length: 15 residues. V lost 0 bases and J lost 4, with 15 bases in between. Germline V gives CDR1 SQVTM, CDR2 ANQGSEA. The CDR3, as DNA: TGCAGCGTTGAAGAGCTAGCATCGGTCAGAGAGACCCAGTACTTC. Its translation: CSVEELASVRETQYF.

This chain uses TRBV7-2 with TRBJ1-3; no reliable D call. Germline V lookup: CDR1 SGHTA, CDR2 FQGNSA. The V end lost 2 bases, the J end lost 0 bases, and 8 bases lay between the germline ends. The CDR3 covers 15 residues. CDR3 residues: CASSLKLISGNTIYF. CDR3 DNA: TGTGCCAGCAGCTTAAAGCTGATCTCTGGAAACACCATATATTTT.

This clone was seen ten or more times. The gene calls are TRBV7-3 and TRBJ2-7; 8 bases are shared with TRBD1. This CDR3 has 13 residues. J gave up 3 bases and V 2 bases, and 0 bases lay outside the gene matches. Germline V gene lookup returns CDR1 SGHTA and CDR2 FQGTGA. CDR3: CASSLDRGYEQYF. DNA of the CDR3: TGTGCCAGCAGCTTAGACAGGGGCTACGAGCAGTACTTC.

This clone has just a few counts. The chain combines TRBV28 with TRBJ2-7; weak D call: TRBD1 (6 bases). Germline V gene sequence: CDR1 MDHEN, CDR2 SYDVKM. The CDR3 is 14 amino acids. The ends were cut back, 6 bases at V and 2 bases at J, with 14 bases in the middle. The CDR3 DNA reads TGTGCCAGCAGCTCGACGACAGGTACCTACGAGCAGTACTTC. Residues: CASSSTTGTYEQYF.

This clone was counted between two and nine times. This chain links TRBV11-2 with TRBJ2-3; 7 nucleotides agree with TRBD1. Per the germline V gene, CDR1 is SGHAT and CDR2 is FQNNGV. J gave up 3 bases and V 5 bases, and 8 bases lay outside the gene matches. CDR3 size: 15 residues. CDR3 region: CASSPQGQTTDTQYF. CDR3 nucleotide sequence: TGTGCCAGCAGCCCCCAGGGACAGACTACAGATACGCAGTATTTT.

This chain connects TRBV7-9 to TRBJ2-4, with TRBD2 matching over 10 bases. CDR3 size: 15 residues. CDR1 and CDR2 (germline): SEHNR, FQNEAQ (reference sequence). The V gene end was trimmed by 0 bases and the J gene end by 9 bases; junction bases not matched to a gene: 5. The CDR3 DNA is TGTGCCAGCAGCTTAGCGGGCCTAGCGGGAGTCATTCAGTACTTC. This sequence encodes CASSLAGLAGVIQYF.

This clone has a handful of counts. The chain carries TRBV5-1 and TRBJ2-7; D is ambiguous. Trimming took 0 bases from V and 4 from J, leaving 5 bases between them. This CDR3 has 12 residues. The germline V gene has CDR1 SGHRS and CDR2 YFSETQ. CDR3 residues: CASSLEGYEQYF. CDR3 nucleotide sequence: TGCGCCAGCAGCTTGGAAGGGTACGAGCAGTACTTC.

This clone was counted ten times or more. The genes are TRBV14 and TRBJ2-1; 7 nucleotides align to TRBD2. In germline, CDR1 is SGHDN, CDR2 FVKESK. The CDR3 is 14 residues long. V dropped 4 bases and J dropped 5; count of bases not matched to a gene: 5. The CDR3 loop reads CASSPLTSNNEQFF. The CDR3 coding sequence is TGTGCCAGCAGCCCTCTGACTAGCAACAATGAGCAGTTCTTC.

The chain has TRBV29-1 and TRBJ2-2; D remains ambiguous. From germline, CDR1 is SQVTM and CDR2 ANQGSEA. V was pared by 2 bases and J by 0 bases, with 7 bases between. This CDR3 spans 14 amino acids. The DNA for the CDR3 is TGCAGCGTTGAAAGAGGCACGAACACCGGGGAGCTGTTTTTT. Translated: CSVERGTNTGELFF.

This clone was seen only a few times. The CDR3 spells CSGAPGVDTQYF. The CDR3 DNA is TGCAGCGGAGCCCCAGGGGTGGATACGCAGTATTTT. The chain uses TRBV29-1 and TRBJ2-3; D may be TRBD1 (6 bases). Between the trimmed V and J ends, which lost 7 bases and 6 bases, there was a span of 14 bases. The germline CDR1 and CDR2 sequences are SQVTM and ANQGSEA. CDR3 length: 12 residues.

This clone was picked up a small number of times. The V call is TRBV28, the J call TRBJ2-2; 8 positions agree with TRBD1. This CDR3 region has 16 residues. The V and J ends lost 2 bases and 5 bases, in that order; junction bases with no gene match: 7. CDR1 and CDR2 (germline): MDHEN, SYDVKM. The CDR3 coding sequence is TGTGCCAGCAGTTTAGCCACAGGGGGAGGTACCGGGGAGCTGTTTTTT. Its protein product is CASSLATGGGTGELFF.

This clone was counted only a few times. The J gene is TRBJ2-5, the V gene TRBV7-8, with D possibly matching TRBD1 (5 bases). This CDR3 has 14 amino acids. The V end was cut by 7 bases, the J end by 2 bases, with 14 bases between. Germline CDR1 and CDR2: SGHVS and FQNEAQ. CDR3 sequence: CASINGAAQETQYF. CDR3 DNA: TGTGCCAGCATCAATGGGGCGGCTCAAGAGACCCAGTACTTC.

This clone was recorded at least ten times. The chain links TRBV10-3 to TRBJ2-7; 8 positions match TRBD2. The germline gives CDR1 ENHRY, CDR2 SYGVKD. The J segment lost 2 bases and the V segment lost 10 bases, leaving 7 bases of the junction unmatched. The CDR3 is 13 residues long. CDR3 in DNA: TGTGCCACGAGTAGCGGGACCCCCTACGAGCAGTACTTC. Protein product: CATSSGTPYEQYF.

The chain uses TRBV7-9 and TRBJ2-7; 8 positions match TRBD2. V lost 4 bases, J lost 3 bases, and 5 bases stayed unmatched. The CDR3 is 14 residues long. Germline CDR1 and CDR2: SEHNR and FQNEAQ (reference sequence). Here the CDR3 reads CASSSFAGGYEQYF. The CDR3 bases are TGTGCCAGCAGCTCCTTCGCGGGAGGCTACGAGCAGTACTTC. Looking up the rest from reference TRBV7-9 and TRBJ2-7 gives the full variable domain: DTGVSQNPRHKITKRGQNVTFRCDPISEHNRLYWYRQTLGQGPEFLTYFQNEAQLEKSRLLSDRFSAERPKGSFSTLEIQRTEQGDSAMYLCASSSFAGGYEQYFGPGTRLTVT.

Ten or more counts support this clone. The sample contains more than one DNA sequence encoding this CDR3. The V call is TRBV10-3, the J call TRBJ1-5; D gene ambiguous. With 2 bases removed from V and 2 bases from J, the gap between germline ends came to 7 bases. CDR3 length: 14 residues. Germline V CDR1 and CDR2: ENHRY, SYGVKD. The CDR3 DNA follows: TGTGCCATCAGTGAGGAAGACGGCAATCAGCCCCAGCATTTT. Translating gives CAISEEDGNQPQHF.